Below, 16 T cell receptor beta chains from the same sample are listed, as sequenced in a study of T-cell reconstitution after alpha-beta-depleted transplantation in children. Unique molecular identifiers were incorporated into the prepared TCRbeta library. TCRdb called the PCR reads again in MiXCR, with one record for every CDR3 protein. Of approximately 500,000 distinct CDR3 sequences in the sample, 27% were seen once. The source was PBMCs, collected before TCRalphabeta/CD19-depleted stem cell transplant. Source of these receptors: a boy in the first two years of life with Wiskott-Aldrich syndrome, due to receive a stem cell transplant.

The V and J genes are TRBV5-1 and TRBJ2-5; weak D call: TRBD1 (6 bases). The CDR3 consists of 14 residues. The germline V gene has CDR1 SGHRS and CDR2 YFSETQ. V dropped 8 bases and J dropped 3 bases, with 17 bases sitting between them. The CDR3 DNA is TGCGCCAGTAAACAGGGTTCGGTAGAAGAGACCCAGTACTTC. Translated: CASKQGSVEETQYF.

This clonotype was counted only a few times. CDR3 loop: CAWSCGTGGNDEQFF. DNA for the CDR3: TGTGCCTGGAGTTGCGGGACAGGGGGCAACGATGAGCAGTTCTTC. The rearrangement links TRBV30 to TRBJ2-1, with 12 bases lining up with TRBD1. The CDR3 contains 15 residues. Germline V gives CDR1 GTSNPN, CDR2 SVGIG (reference sequence). Trimming at V came to 2 bases and at J to 8 bases, leaving 7 bases not matched to a gene.

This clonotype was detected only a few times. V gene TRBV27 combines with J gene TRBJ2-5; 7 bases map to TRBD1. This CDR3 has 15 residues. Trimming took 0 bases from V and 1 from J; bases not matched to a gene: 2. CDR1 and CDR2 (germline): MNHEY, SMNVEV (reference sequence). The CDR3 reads CASSLSGTVQETQYF. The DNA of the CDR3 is TGTGCCAGCAGTTTATCGGGGACAGTCCAAGAGACCCAGTACTTC.

CDR3 nucleotide sequence: TGTGCCAGCAGTTTAGGACAGGGGGCGGGCGGGGAGCTGTTTTTT. Its translation: CASSLGQGAGGELFF. The chain couples TRBV12-3 or TRBV12-4 to TRBJ2-2; 10 positions agree with TRBD1. The V segment lost 1 base and the J segment 7 bases; nucleotides outside the gene matches: 3. This CDR3 has 15 residues.

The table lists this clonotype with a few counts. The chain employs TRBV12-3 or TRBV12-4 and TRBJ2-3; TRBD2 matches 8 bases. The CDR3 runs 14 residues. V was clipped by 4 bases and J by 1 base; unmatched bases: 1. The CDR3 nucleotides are TGTGCCAGCAGTTGGGGACTAGGCACAGATACGCAGTATTTT. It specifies CASSWGLGTDTQYF.

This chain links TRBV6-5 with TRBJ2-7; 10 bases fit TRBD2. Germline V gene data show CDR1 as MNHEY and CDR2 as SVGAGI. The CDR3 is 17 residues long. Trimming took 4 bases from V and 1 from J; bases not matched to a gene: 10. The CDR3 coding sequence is TGTGCCAGCAGTTCCTCCTTCCCTAGCGGGAGTTCCTACGAGCAGTACTTC. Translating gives CASSSSFPSGSSYEQYF.

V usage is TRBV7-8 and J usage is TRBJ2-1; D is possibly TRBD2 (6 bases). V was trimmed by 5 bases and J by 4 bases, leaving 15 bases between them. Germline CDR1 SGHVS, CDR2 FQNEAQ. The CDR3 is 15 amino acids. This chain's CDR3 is CASSPPGLSYNEQFF. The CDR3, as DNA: TGTGCCAGCAGCCCTCCGGGACTGAGTTACAATGAGCAGTTCTTC.

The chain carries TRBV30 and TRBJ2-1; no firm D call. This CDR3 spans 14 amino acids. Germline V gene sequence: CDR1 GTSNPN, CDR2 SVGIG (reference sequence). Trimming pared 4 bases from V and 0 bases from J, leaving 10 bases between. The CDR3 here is CAWNGGSSYNEQFF. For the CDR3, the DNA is TGTGCCTGGAATGGCGGAAGCTCCTACAATGAGCAGTTCTTC.

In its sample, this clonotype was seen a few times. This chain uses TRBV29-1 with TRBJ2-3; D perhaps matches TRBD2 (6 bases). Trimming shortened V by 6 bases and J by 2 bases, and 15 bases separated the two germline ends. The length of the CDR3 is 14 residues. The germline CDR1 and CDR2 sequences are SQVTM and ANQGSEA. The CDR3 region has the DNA TGCAGCGTCTCATCTAGCGTAAACACAGATACGCAGTATTTT. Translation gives CSVSSSVNTDTQYF.

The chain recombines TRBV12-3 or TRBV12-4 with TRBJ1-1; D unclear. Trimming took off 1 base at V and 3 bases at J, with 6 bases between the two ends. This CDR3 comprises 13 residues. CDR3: CASSLEADTEAFF. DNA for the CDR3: TGTGCCAGCAGTTTAGAAGCCGACACTGAAGCTTTCTTT.

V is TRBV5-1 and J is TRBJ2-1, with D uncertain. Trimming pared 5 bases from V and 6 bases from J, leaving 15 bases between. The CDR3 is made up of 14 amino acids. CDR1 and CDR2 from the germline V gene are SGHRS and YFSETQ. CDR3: CASSFPDGRNEQFF. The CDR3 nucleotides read TGCGCCAGCAGTTTTCCGGACGGACGCAATGAGCAGTTCTTC.

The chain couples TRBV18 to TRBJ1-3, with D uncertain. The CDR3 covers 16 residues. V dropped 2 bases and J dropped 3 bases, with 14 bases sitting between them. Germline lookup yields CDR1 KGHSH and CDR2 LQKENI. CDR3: CASSPMGSRRGNTIYF. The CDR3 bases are TGTGCCAGCTCACCAATGGGGAGTCGTCGTGGAAACACCATATATTTT.

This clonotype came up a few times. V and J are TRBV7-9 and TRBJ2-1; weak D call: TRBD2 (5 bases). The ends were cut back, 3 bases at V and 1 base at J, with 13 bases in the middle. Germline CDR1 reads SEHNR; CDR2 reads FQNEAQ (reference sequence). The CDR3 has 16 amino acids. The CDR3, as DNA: TGTGCCAGCAGCTTGAGGGCTAGAGGTTCCTACAATGAGCAGTTCTTC. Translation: CASSLRARGSYNEQFF.

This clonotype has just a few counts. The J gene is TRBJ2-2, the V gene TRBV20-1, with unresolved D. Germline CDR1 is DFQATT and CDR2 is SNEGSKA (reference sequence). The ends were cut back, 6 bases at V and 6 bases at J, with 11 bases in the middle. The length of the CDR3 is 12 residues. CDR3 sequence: CSASTGPGELFF. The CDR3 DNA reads TGCAGTGCCTCCACCGGGCCCGGGGAGCTGTTTTTT.

The CDR3 DNA is TGTGCCAGCAGACTCGGGGACAGCCCTGGGGAAAAACTGTTTTTT. Its translation is CASRLGDSPGEKLFF. The chain combines TRBV12-3 or TRBV12-4 with TRBJ1-4; 7 bases map to TRBD1. The CDR3 extends over 15 amino acids. J lost 8 bases, V lost 6 bases, and 12 bases had no gene match.

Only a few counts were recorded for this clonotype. CDR3 DNA sequence: TGCGCCAGCAGCTTGCGTGGGGCCCACTACAATGAGCAGTTCTTC. Protein: CASSLRGAHYNEQFF. This chain uses TRBV5-1 with TRBJ2-1, with D perhaps TRBD1 (5 bases). Germline assignment: CDR1 SGHRS and CDR2 YFSETQ. Trimming took 1 base from V and 3 from J, leaving 11 bases between them. The CDR3 length is 15 residues.